These 2 T cell receptor beta chains share one sample of origin, sequenced in a study of blood T cell repertoires in COVID-19. Assay used: immunoSEQ multiplex PCR; TCRdb lists only in-frame clones, some missing. The table records almost 250,000 clones, around 88% of them present only once. The sequenced sample consisted of PBMCs or T cells enriched from blood (not recorded which). The receptors shown here come from a woman aged 25 to 39 who had recovered from COVID-19.

The chain has TRBV2 and TRBJ1-4; no reliable D call. V lost 0 bases and J 0 bases, leaving 8 bases between the germline ends. Germline CDR1 is SNHLY and CDR2 is FYNNEI. This CDR3 spans 16 amino acids. The CDR3 loop reads CASSEAFRATNEKLFF. In DNA, the CDR3 is TGTGCCAGCAGTGAAGCATTCCGTGCAACTAATGAAAAACTGTTTTTT.

V gene TRBV19 combines with J gene TRBJ1-1, with D perhaps matching TRBD1 (5 bases). Trimming removed 3 bases from V and 11 bases from J, with 16 bases in between. Germline CDR1 LNHDA, CDR2 SQIVND (reference sequence). The CDR3 sequence is 13 residues long. CDR3 amino acids: CASSMRQGHGAFF. CDR3 in DNA: TGTGCCAGTAGTATGAGGCAGGGTCACGGCGCTTTCTTT.